This TCR beta chain stems from a study of blood T cell repertoires in COVID-19. Background on the study: Acute and convalescent COVID-19 specimens originated in the United States, Italy and Spain. T cells, B-cell-depleted T cells, or PBMCs supplied cDNA or gDNA.

The table lists this clone with a count of one. Methods used by the authors: Estimates of nucleated cell counts were drawn from the amplification of reference gene primers. Some clones are missing from TCRdb's copy, which holds only in-frame ones; the method was immunoSEQ multiplex PCR. The DNA was the basis for D and trimming; V, J and clone size are from that table. Here the sample spans approximately 230,000 clones, 86% being singletons. Input material: peripheral blood. The origin of this receptor is a man younger than 40 who had recovered from COVID-19.

The CDR3 coding sequence is TGTGCCAGCAGTCGCGAGATGACAGTTTCGAATCAGCCCCAGCATTTT. Its protein product is CASSREMTVSNQPQHF. The genes are TRBV2 and TRBJ1-5, with a tentative D call TRBD1 (5 bases). Trimming shortened V by 5 bases and J by 4 bases, and 18 bases separated the two germline ends. CDR1 SNHLY and CDR2 FYNNEI come from the germline V gene. The CDR3 is made up of 16 amino acids.